This TCR beta chain comes out of a study of radiation and T cells in renal cell carcinoma. At the level of the study: Nephrectomy followed 15 Gy stereotactic body radiation by 4 weeks.

The V gene lost 6 bases and the J gene lost 3 bases, with 8 bases spanning the gap. Looked up from germline, CDR1 is KGHSH and CDR2 is LQKENI. The CDR3 runs to 12 residues. General study findings and limits: Without pretreatment biopsies, baseline tumor clonotype presence was undetermined.

This clone turned up a few times. The antigen remains unidentified. Time point denoted: blood 2 weeks post-SBRT. Treatment reported: 15 Gy SBRT to primary tumor, nephrectomy 4 weeks later. TCRdb keeps only in-frame clones here, not all; method: immunoSEQ multiplex PCR. This sample yields tens of thousands of clones, of which roughly 72% are seen a single time; over 6% belongs to the top ten. The chain joins TRBV18 to TRBJ1-1; D ambiguous. This specimen consisted of blood, obtained from a patient whose treatment included radiotherapy and nephrectomy. This TCR was sampled from a man in his 60s with renal cell carcinoma. This chain's CDR3 is CASSPRHTEAFF. The CDR3 DNA is TGTGCCAGCTCCCCGAGGCACACTGAAGCTTTCTTT.